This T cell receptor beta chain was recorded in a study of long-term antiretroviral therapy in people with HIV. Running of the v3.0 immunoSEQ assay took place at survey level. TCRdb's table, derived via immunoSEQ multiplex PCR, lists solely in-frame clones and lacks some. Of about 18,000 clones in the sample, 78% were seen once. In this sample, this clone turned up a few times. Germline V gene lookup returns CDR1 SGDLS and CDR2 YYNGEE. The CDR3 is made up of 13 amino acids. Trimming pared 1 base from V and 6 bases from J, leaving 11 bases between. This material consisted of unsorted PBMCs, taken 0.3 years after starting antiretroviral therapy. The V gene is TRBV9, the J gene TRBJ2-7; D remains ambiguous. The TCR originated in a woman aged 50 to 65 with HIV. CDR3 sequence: CASSVSTETEQYF. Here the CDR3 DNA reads TGTGCCAGCAGCGTATCAACGGAAACCGAGCAGTACTTC.